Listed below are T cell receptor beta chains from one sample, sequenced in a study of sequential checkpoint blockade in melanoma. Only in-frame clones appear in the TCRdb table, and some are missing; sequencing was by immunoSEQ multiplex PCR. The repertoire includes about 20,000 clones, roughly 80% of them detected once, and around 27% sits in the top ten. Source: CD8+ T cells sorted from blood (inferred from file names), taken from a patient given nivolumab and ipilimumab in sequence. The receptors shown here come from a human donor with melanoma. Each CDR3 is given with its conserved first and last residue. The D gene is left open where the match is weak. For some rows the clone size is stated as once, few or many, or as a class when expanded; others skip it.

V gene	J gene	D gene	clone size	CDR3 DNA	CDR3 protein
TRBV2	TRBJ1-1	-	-	TGTGCCAGCACCCCGGGTCCAAACACTGAAGCTTTCTTT	CASTPGPNTEAFF
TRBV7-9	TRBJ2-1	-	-	TGTGCCAGCAGCTTAGAAGGGGGTTGGCATGAGCAGTTCTTC	CASSLEGGWHEQFF
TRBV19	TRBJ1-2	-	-	TGTGCCAGTACCATCGACCCGGGACACTTCTATGGCTACACCTTC	CASTIDPGHFYGYTF
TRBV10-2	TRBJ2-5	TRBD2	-	TGCGCCAGCACCGTCCACGGACTAGCGGGAGAGACCCAGTACTTC	CASTVHGLAGETQYF
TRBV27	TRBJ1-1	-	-	TGTGCCAGCGGTCCTGGAGCACAGCCGGGAAACACTGAAGCTTTCTTT	CASGPGAQPGNTEAFF
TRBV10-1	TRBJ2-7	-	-	TGCGCCAGCAGTGAGGGACAACCCTACGAGCAGTACTTC	CASSEGQPYEQYF
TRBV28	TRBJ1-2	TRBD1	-	TGTGCCAGCAGTCGACAGGGGGCGGGTGGCTACACCTTC	CASSRQGAGGYTF
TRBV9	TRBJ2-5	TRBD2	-	TGTGCCAGCAGAGGGGCGGGGGAAGAGACCCAGTACTTC	CASRGAGEETQYF
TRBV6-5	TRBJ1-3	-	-	TGTGCCAGCAGTTACGATGGAGGGGCTGGAAACACCATATATTTT	CASSYDGGAGNTIYF
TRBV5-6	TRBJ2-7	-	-	TGTGCCAGCAGCTTTGGAGGGGGCTCCTCCTACGAGCAGTACTTC	CASSFGGGSSYEQYF
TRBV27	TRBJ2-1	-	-	TGTGCCAGCAGTTTAGACCGGGTGAATGAGCAGTTCTTC	CASSLDRVNEQFF
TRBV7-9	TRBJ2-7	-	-	TGTGCCAGCAGCTGGGCCGCGAGCTATTACGAGCAGTACTTC	CASSWAASYYEQYF
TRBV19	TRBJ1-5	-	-	TGTGCCAGTAGTATAATGTATTTTAGCAATCAGCCCCAGCATTTT	CASSIMYFSNQPQHF
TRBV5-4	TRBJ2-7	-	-	TGTGCCAGCAGCTTGGGGGACGAGGGGGTACACGAGCAGTACTTC	CASSLGDEGVHEQYF
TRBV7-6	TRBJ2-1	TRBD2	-	TGTGCCAGCAGCTTTGGGACTAGCGGGTCCGCCATCGATGAGCAGTTCTTC	CASSFGTSGSAIDEQFF
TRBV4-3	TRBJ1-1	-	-	TGCGCCAGCAGCCTCCAACACGTTTCAGGGTACGGCACTGAAGCTTTCTTT	CASSLQHVSGYGTEAFF
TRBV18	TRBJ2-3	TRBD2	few	TGTGCCAGCTCACCGGGCGGGGGGGCCACAGATACGCAGTATTTT	CASSPGGGATDTQYF
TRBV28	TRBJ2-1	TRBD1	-	TGTGCCAGCAGCCTCGTCGGACAGGGAGCTGAGCAGTTCTTC	CASSLVGQGAEQFF
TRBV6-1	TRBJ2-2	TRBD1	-	TGTGCCAGCCGCACGGGGACAGGGCCCGGGGAGCTGTTTTTT	CASRTGTGPGELFF
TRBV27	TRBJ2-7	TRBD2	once	TGTGCCAGCAGTTTACGGGAGGGCGTGGACGAGCAGTACTTC	CASSLREGVDEQYF
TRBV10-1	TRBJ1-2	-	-	TGCGCCAGCAGTGAGACCCGACATGAGAAGGTCAGATTC	CASSETRHEKVRF
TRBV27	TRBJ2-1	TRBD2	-	TGTGCCAGCAGTACCAGCGGGGGGTACAATGAGCAGTTCTTC	CASSTSGGYNEQFF
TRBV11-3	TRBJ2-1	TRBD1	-	TGTGCCAGCAGCTTGGGACAGCCCAGAGAGCAGTTCTTC	CASSLGQPREQFF
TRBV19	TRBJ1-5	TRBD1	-	TGTGCCAGTAGTATCAAGGGACAGGGGAGAAATCAGCCCCAGCATTTT	CASSIKGQGRNQPQHF
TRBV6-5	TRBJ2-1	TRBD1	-	TGTGCCAGCAGGCAGTGGGCAGGGGGCGTGAATGAGCAGTTCTTC	CASRQWAGGVNEQFF
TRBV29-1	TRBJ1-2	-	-	TGCAGCGTTAACCTTGCGTTTCGCGGCTACACCTTC	CSVNLAFRGYTF
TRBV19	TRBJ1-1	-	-	TGTGCCAGTAGTACGCGGGCCACCAACACTGAAGCTTTCTTT	CASSTRATNTEAFF
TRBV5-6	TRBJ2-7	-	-	TGTGCCAGCAGCTCAATGACAGCGACCTACGAGCAGTACTTC	CASSSMTATYEQYF